This T cell receptor beta chain was observed in a study of cytomegalovirus exposure and HLA in healthy donors. Study outcomes and limitations: Donors belonging to an Asian-associated ancestry cluster reportedly showed fewer N-insertions in productive TCRs than the approximately 640-donor mean, according to what a later analysis found.

CDR1 and CDR2 from the germline V gene are LNHNV and YYDKDF (reference sequence). The CDR3 covers 15 residues. As for the donors, each was a healthy bone marrow donor. In regard to this clone: Its matching antigen is unknown.

This PCR relied on a set of 60 Vbeta primers and 13 Jbeta primers. Repertoires were generated with immunoSEQ multiplex PCR, while TCRdb's copy carries only in-frame clones and drops some. Of about 97,000 clones listed, roughly 79% are singletons. The sequenced sample was PBMCs. The receptor comes from a woman aged 40 to 49 in good health and CMV-seronegative. This chain uses TRBV15 with TRBJ2-5, with 11 bases matching TRBD2. The J call could be wrong; TRBJ2-7 is a better fit for the DNA end. Written as DNA, the CDR3 is TGTGCCACCAGCAGAGAACTAGCGGGGGTGTACGAGCAGTACTTC. Protein product: CATSRELAGVYEQYF.